This T cell receptor beta chain was recovered during a study of blood T cell repertoires in COVID-19. The wider study: Acute-phase and convalescent COVID-19 samples originated in the United States, Italy and Spain. The analysed material was cDNA or gDNA that came from T cells, B-cell-depleted T cells, or PBMCs.

The CDR3 runs 12 residues. V gave up 5 bases and J gave up 7 bases, with 6 bases separating them. The germline V gene has CDR1 SGHVS and CDR2 FQNEAQ. As originally analysed: Reference gene primer amplification gave estimated nucleated cell counts. Sequencing used immunoSEQ multiplex PCR; TCRdb keeps in-frame clones, though not all of them. V, J and clone size are taken as reported in that table, and D and trimming were inferred from the DNA itself. The sample shows some 150,000 clones, around 83% of them seen only once. The sequencing sample was made of peripheral blood. The chain links TRBV7-8 to TRBJ1-6; D is ambiguous. The TCR was taken from a human donor with acute or convalescent COVID-19. The donor label of this sample is uncertain. The CDR3 sequence: CASSRMNSPLHF. CDR3 sequence (DNA): TGTGCCAGCAGCCGTATGAATTCACCCCTCCACTTT.